Included here is one TCR beta chain sequence, with context. Its antigen remains unidentified. This entry comes from a study of T cell responses to AZD1222 COVID-19 vaccine. Study-wide findings and caveats: Every sample of the repertoires postdated the peak T cell response. Donors skewed white British and female; clonal diversity was possibly underestimated. CD4 TCRs associated with vaccination spanned spike, dominating at 160-218 and 743-854.

Repertoires were generated with immunoSEQ multiplex PCR, while TCRdb's copy carries only in-frame clones and drops some. Here the sample spans about 120,000 clones, around 85% being singletons. This sample comprised peripheral blood, obtained on day 0 of MenACWY control vaccination. This clonotype originated in an adult in good health.

DNA for the CDR3: TGCGCCAGCAGCCAAGTAGGAGACAGGGGTGGTGGCTACACCTTC. As protein: CASSQVGDRGGGYTF. J is TRBJ1-2 and V is TRBV4-1, with 8 bases that match TRBD1. Germline V gene data show CDR1 as MGHRA and CDR2 as YSYEKL. V was pared by 1 base and J by 7 bases, with 8 bases of the junction left unmatched. The CDR3 is 15 residues long.